This entry lists 9 T cell receptor delta chains sequenced from one sample in a study of gamma-delta chains in newborns, infants, children. TCRdb reanalysed the reads with CATT. The table has around 5,400 delta-chain clones, about a fifth seen once. The sample consisted of blood. These receptors originate from a child who was a newborn, infant or young child, either healthy, febrile or measles-vaccinated (not recorded which).

Within the sample, this clone is medium-sized (0.01 to 0.1%). V and J are TRDV1 and TRDJ1, with D possibly being TRDD2 (5 bases). Germline lookup yields CDR1 TSWWSYY and CDR2 QGS. CDR3 size: 21 residues. V lost 1 base to trimming and J lost 2 bases, with 29 bases between them. The CDR3 DNA sequence: TGTGCTCTTGGGGAACCCATCCCTCGGTATTCCTCCACCCGTCGTACCGATAAACTCATCTTT. Its protein product is CALGEPIPRYSSTRRTDKLIF.

As DNA, the CDR3 is TGTGCCTTTCTTTCCGAAGCCCTCACACTGGGGGATCTTAAACTCATCTTT. It yields the protein CAFLSEALTLGDLKLIF. The V and J genes are TRDV3 and TRDJ1, with 10 bases lining up with TRDD3. From germline, CDR1 is TVYSNPD and CDR2 GDNSRS (reference sequence). There are 17 residues in the CDR3. Trimming removed 2 bases from V and 7 bases from J; junction bases left unmatched: 19. Full variable domain (remainder filled in from reference TRDV3 and TRDJ1): CDKVTQSSPDQTVASGSEVVLLCTYDTVYSNPDLFWYRIRPDYSFQFVFYGDNSRSEGADFTQGRFSVKHILTQKAFHLVISPVRTEDSATYYCAFLSEALTLGDLKLIFGKGTRVTVEP.

This clone is medium-sized (0.01 to 0.1%) by share. The rearrangement links TRDV1 to TRDJ1; D perhaps matches TRDD3 (8 bases). Trimming pared 3 bases from V and 0 bases from J, leaving 38 bases between. Germline CDR1 TSWWSYY, CDR2 QGS. The CDR3 spans 24 residues. The CDR3 nucleotides read TGTGCTCTTGGGGAGCCAGCGATTCCTACGGGAGATACTGGGGGTGTACAGTACACCGATAAACTCATCTTT. Protein sequence: CALGEPAIPTGDTGGVQYTDKLIF.

Of note for this clone: Since a much larger clone is just one base distant, this may be a read error. The limits of the CDR3 on the DNA are not certain, so only TCRdb's listed CDR3 is given. Different DNA sequences within this sample yield the same CDR3. The chain couples TRDV2 to TRDJ1; the table assigns TRDD3, which was not confirmed against the DNA. CDR1 is GEAIGNYY and CDR2 is EKD in the germline V gene. A total of 15 residues make up the CDR3, ends included. The CDR3 sequence: CACDTVGLGTDKLIF.

The table lists this clone with a few counts. A far larger clone is just one base off, so this is likely a read error. The same CDR3 is also encoded by other DNA sequences in this sample. The rearrangement joins TRDV2 to TRDJ1, with 8 bases fitting TRDD3. This CDR3 has 14 amino acids. The junction had 2 bases not matched to a gene; V was cut back by 3 bases and J by 0 bases. The germline V gene encodes CDR1 GEAIGNYY and CDR2 EKD. This chain's CDR3 is CACDLLGDTDKLIF. For the CDR3, the DNA is TGTGCCTGTGACCTACTGGGGGACACCGATAAACTCATCTTT.

This clone showed up just a few times. J is TRDJ3 and V is TRDV2; TRDD3 matches at 7 bases. This CDR3 region has 21 residues. The V gene end was trimmed by 0 bases and the J gene end by 5 bases; junction bases not matched to a gene: 18. CDR1 and CDR2 (germline): GEAIGNYY, EKD. CDR3 sequence: CACDTVQTPRGIVGDTRQMFF. For the CDR3, the DNA is TGTGCCTGTGACACCGTCCAAACTCCCCGGGGGATTGTCGGGGACACCCGACAGATGTTTTTC.

This chain joins TRDV1 and TRDJ2, with D perhaps TRDD3 (5 bases). This CDR3 has 17 residues. The V gene's germline CDR1 is TSWWSYY and CDR2 QGS. Trimming cost V 0 bases and J 7 bases, with 18 bases left between them. The CDR3 DNA reads TGTGCTCTTGGGGAACTGCCCTCAATCTCGGGGGGAGCACAACTCTTCTTT. Its translation: CALGELPSISGGAQLFF.

Comment on this clone: A much larger clone lies a single base off, so this may be a read error. The chain combines TRDV2 with TRDJ1; 11 nucleotides match TRDD3. CDR3 length equals 18 residues. Germline CDR1 reads GEAIGNYY; CDR2 reads EKD. J lost 5 bases, V lost 3 bases, and 16 bases had no gene match. The CDR3 nucleotides read TGTGCCTGTGACCTCCTAACTGGGGGATATCCACCTCAGGATAAACTCATCTTT. It translates to CACDLLTGGYPPQDKLIF.

Note on this clone: Germline and junction disagree at one end, which may indicate a read error. J is TRDJ1 and V is TRDV1; TRDD3 matches 10 bases. The J gene was missing in TCRdb and was found by matching the end of the DNA to germline. Germline V lookup: CDR1 TSWWSYY, CDR2 QGS. The length of the CDR3 is 24 residues. CDR3 loop: CAIGELRASYDIYWGIPYPDKLIF. CDR3 DNA: TGTGCTATTGGGGAACTTCGAGCTTCCTATGACATATACTGGGGGATCCCATACCCCGATAAACTCATCTTT.